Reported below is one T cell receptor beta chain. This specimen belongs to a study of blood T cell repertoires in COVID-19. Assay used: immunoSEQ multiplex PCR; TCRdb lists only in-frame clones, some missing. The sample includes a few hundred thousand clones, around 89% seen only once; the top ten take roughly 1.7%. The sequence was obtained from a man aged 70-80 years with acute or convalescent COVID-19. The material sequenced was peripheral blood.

The CDR3 region has the DNA TGTGCCAGCAGGAGTGGGGGGAATTCACCCCTCCACTTT. Its translation: CASRSGGNSPLHF. This rearrangement joins TRBV2 to TRBJ1-6, with TRBD1 as a possible D gene (5 bases). Trimming cost V 6 bases and J 7 bases, with 10 bases left between them. The CDR3 totals 13 residues. Germline V gene sequence: CDR1 SNHLY, CDR2 FYNNEI.